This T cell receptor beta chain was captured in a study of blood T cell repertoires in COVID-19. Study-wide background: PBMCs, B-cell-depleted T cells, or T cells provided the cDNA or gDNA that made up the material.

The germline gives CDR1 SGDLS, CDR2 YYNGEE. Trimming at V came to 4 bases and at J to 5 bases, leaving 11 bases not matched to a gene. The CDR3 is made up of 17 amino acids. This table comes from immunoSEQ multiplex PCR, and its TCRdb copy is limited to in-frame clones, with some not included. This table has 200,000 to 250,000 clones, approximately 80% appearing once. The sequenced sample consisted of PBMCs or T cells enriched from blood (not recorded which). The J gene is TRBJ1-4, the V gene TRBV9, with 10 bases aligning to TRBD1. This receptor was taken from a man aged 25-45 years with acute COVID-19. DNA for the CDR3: TGTGCCAGCAGCCCATCGACAGGGGGCGCCTGGAATGAAAAACTGTTTTTT. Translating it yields CASSPSTGGAWNEKLFF.